These 8 T cell receptor beta chains came from one sample sequenced in a study of regulatory T cells in long-lasting Graves disease. The time point was: newly diagnosed GD, antithyroid drugs for less than 3 months. The authors made the TCR library using RNA they extracted from PBMCs. The authors built TCR beta libraries using iRepertoire HTBI primers and Arm-PCR of CDR3 regions. TCRdb re-called the multiplex PCR reads through MiXCR, storing one row per CDR3 protein. This sample carries about 210,000 distinct CDR3 sequences, roughly 19% of them seen once, and the ten largest clones take 12%. These data also featured in a second study, about T cells in Graves' hyperthyroidism and ophthalmopathy.

Material: peripheral blood mononuclear cells (PBMCs), obtained at new diagnosis, from a patient treated with antithyroid drugs. The receptors shown here come from a woman aged 25 to 39 with Graves disease.

This clonotype came up many times. The chain recombines TRBV19 with TRBJ2-7; unclear D gene. Deletions cut 4 bases from V and 2 bases from J, with 12 bases between. From germline, CDR1 is LNHDA and CDR2 SQIVND (reference sequence). CDR3 length: 14 residues. The CDR3 loop reads CASSTLGITYEQYF. The CDR3 DNA reads as TGTGCCAGTAGTACCCTAGGAATTACCTACGAGCAGTACTTC.

The gene calls are TRBV7-9 and TRBJ2-3, with D unclear. The V end lost 6 bases, the J end lost 5 bases, and 12 bases lay between the germline ends. The germline CDR1 and CDR2 sequences are SEHNR and FQNEAQ (reference sequence). The CDR3 has 13 amino acids. For the CDR3, the DNA is TGTGCCAGCAGTTTACAGTCGGGAGATACGCAGTATTTT. Protein product: CASSLQSGDTQYF.

In regard to this clonotype: This likely traces to a read error, being one base from a far larger clone. CDR3 in DNA: TGTGCCAGCAGTTACGGCGGCGGGGGGGCCTACGAGCAGTTCTTC. It translates to CASSYGGGGAYEQFF. The V and J genes are TRBV27 and TRBJ2-1; 9 positions agree with TRBD2. The CDR3 contains 15 residues. Germline V CDR1 and CDR2: MNHEY, SMNVEV (reference sequence). With 4 bases clipped from V and 10 bases from J, the junction kept 11 bases outside the gene matches.

This sequence joins TRBV2 and TRBJ2-5; tentatively, D is TRBD1 (5 bases). In germline, CDR1 is SNHLY, CDR2 FYNNEI. The CDR3 sequence is 16 residues long. V dropped 5 bases and J dropped 3 bases, with 19 bases sitting between them. The CDR3 loop is CASSFATGAYKETQYF. CDR3 in DNA: TGTGCCAGCAGTTTTGCCACAGGAGCGTACAAAGAGACCCAGTACTTC.

The chain couples TRBV29-1 to TRBJ2-5; D is uncertain. This CDR3 is built from 13 residues. Trimming pared 4 bases from V and 4 bases from J, leaving 13 bases between. Germline assignment: CDR1 SQVTM and CDR2 ANQGSEA. The CDR3 DNA is TGCAGCGTTGGGTTGGGTCCCCCAGAGACCCAGTACTTC. It specifies CSVGLGPPETQYF.

This clonotype was seen many times. V and J are TRBV28 and TRBJ1-4; unclear D gene. The V and J ends lost 3 bases and 5 bases respectively, with 7 bases between them. The CDR3 is 13 amino acids. Looked up from germline, CDR1 is MDHEN and CDR2 is SYDVKM. The DNA of the CDR3 is TGTGCCAGCAGTTTGACTCAGAATGAAAAACTGTTTTTT. Amino acids: CASSLTQNEKLFF.

This clonotype appeared many times. The genes are TRBV30 and TRBJ2-3; 8 bases align to TRBD1. V trimming: 1 base; J trimming: 2 bases; junction bases outside the gene matches: 5. The V gene's germline CDR1 is GTSNPN and CDR2 SVGIG (reference sequence). The CDR3 consists of 15 residues. The CDR3 bases are TGTGCCTGGAGTGCCGGGACAGGATCCACAGATACGCAGTATTTT. As protein: CAWSAGTGSTDTQYF.

Many counts were recorded for this clonotype. The chain links TRBV9 to TRBJ1-5; 8 nucleotides align to TRBD1. Unmatched junction bases numbered 5, after V lost 7 bases and J lost 2 bases. This CDR3 has 14 residues. The germline V gene encodes CDR1 SGDLS and CDR2 YYNGEE. This chain's CDR3 is CASSPGGGNQPQHF. CDR3 nucleotide sequence: TGTGCCAGCTCACCAGGGGGCGGCAATCAGCCCCAGCATTTT. Complete variable domain (other parts from reference TRBV9 and TRBJ1-5): DSGVTQTPKHLITATGQRVTLRCSPRSGDLSVYWYQQSLDQGLQFLIQYYNGEERAKGNILERFSAQQFPDLHSELNLSSLELGDSALYFCASSPGGGNQPQHFGDGTRLSIL.